The clone carrying this T cell receptor (beta chain) was observed a few times. What it binds is unknown. This entry belongs to a study of T cell repertoires in cytomegalovirus infection. Study background: The public TCR beta signatures pointed to both CMV infection and matching HLA type.

Study conclusions and caveats: Ex vivo, HLA-C-restricted CMV-specific TCR beta clonotypes prevailed over the rest of the response. Of the TCR beta families, the public ones yielded a cumulative frequency that identified carriers of CMV plus the relevant HLA.

Trimming cost V 9 bases and J 5 bases; bases outside gene matches: 8. The CDR3 spans 13 residues. TCRdb itself ran the reads through MiXCR, one entry per CDR3 protein. The data contain fewer than 550,000 distinct CDR3 sequences, around 27% of them singletons. This clonotype was sampled from a human donor in good health (CMV status not recorded). Some clones in this sample may be carry-over from other donors' samples. V gene TRBV12-3 or TRBV12-4 combines with J gene TRBJ2-5; 8 bases fit TRBD1. Sequencing input: PBMCs. The CDR3 DNA reads as TGTGCCAGTACTATGCGACAGGGGGAGACCCAGTACTTC. Protein: CASTMRQGETQYF.